The 28 T cell receptor beta chains below were found in one sample sequenced in a study of T-cell reconstitution after alpha-beta-depleted transplantation in children. Unique molecular identifiers were incorporated into the prepared TCRbeta library. From the PCR reads, TCRdb called clonotypes with MiXCR, one entry per CDR3 protein. The table lists fewer than 350,000 distinct CDR3 sequences, around a tenth of them singletons, with roughly a quarter in the top ten. The material sequenced was peripheral blood, taken 180 days after TCRalphabeta/CD19-depleted stem cell transplant. The origin of the receptors is a male patient aged 2-9 years who had a stem cell transplant for chronic granulomatous disease, so the T cells may come from the graft donor.

This clonotype was seen at least ten times. The J gene is TRBJ2-7, the V gene TRBV5-5, with D unresolved. CDR1 is SGHKS and CDR2 is YYEKEE in the germline V gene (reference sequence). The ends were cut back, 0 bases at V and 1 base at J, with 8 bases in the middle. CDR3 length equals 14 residues. The CDR3 nucleotides read TGTGCCAGCAGCTTGGTTGGATTATCCTACGAGCAGTACTTC. Translation: CASSLVGLSYEQYF. Full variable domain (missing parts from reference TRBV5-5 and TRBJ2-7): DAGVTQSPTHLIKTRGQQVTLRCSPISGHKSVSWYQQVLGQGPQFIFQYYEKEERGRGNFPDRFSARQFPNYSSELNVNALLLGDSALYLCASSLVGLSYEQYFGPGTRLTVT.

This clonotype was recorded at least ten times. The chain joins TRBV25-1 to TRBJ1-2, with 7 bases matching TRBD1. Germline loops: CDR1 MGHDK, CDR2 SYGVNS. V dropped 7 bases and J dropped 7; count of bases not matched to a gene: 6. The CDR3 sequence is 12 residues long. CDR3: CASNDRARGYTF. DNA of the CDR3: TGTGCCAGCAACGACAGGGCGCGTGGCTACACCTTC.

This clonotype was seen repeatedly, ten times or more. This rearrangement joins TRBV10-3 to TRBJ2-1; D possibly corresponds to TRBD1 (6 bases). The CDR3 extends over 13 amino acids. Germline assignment: CDR1 ENHRY and CDR2 SYGVKD. Trimming shortened V by 6 bases and J by 5 bases, and 11 bases separated the two germline ends. In DNA, the CDR3 is TGTGCCATCAGCAGGACAGCTGACAATGAGCAGTTCTTC. Translation: CAISRTADNEQFF.

A few counts support this clonotype. The CDR3 region has the DNA TGCAGTGCCCCGCGCGGAGTTTTAGATGAGCAGTTCTTC. As protein: CSAPRGVLDEQFF. The chain recombines TRBV20-1 with TRBJ2-1; D call uncertain. Germline V gene lookup returns CDR1 DFQATT and CDR2 SNEGSKA (reference sequence). The CDR3 sequence is 13 residues long. Between the trimmed V and J ends, which lost 6 bases and 8 bases, there was a span of 17 bases.

This clonotype was picked up many times. This chain connects TRBV7-9 to TRBJ2-2, with TRBD2 matching over 8 bases. V shed 3 bases, J shed 6 bases, and the junction held 15 bases outside the gene matches. The CDR3 sequence is 18 residues long. Germline V gives CDR1 SEHNR, CDR2 FQNEAQ (reference sequence). The CDR3 region has the DNA TGTGCCAGCAGCTTTGGGACCTCGGGGGGGAGGGGGGCCGGGGAGCTGTTTTTT. Protein product: CASSFGTSGGRGAGELFF.

This clonotype was detected ten times or more. The genes are TRBV7-9 and TRBJ2-3, with D tentatively TRBD1 or TRBD2 (5 bases each). CDR1 SEHNR and CDR2 FQNEAQ come from the germline V gene (reference sequence). The CDR3 totals 16 residues. Trimming took 0 bases from V and 4 from J, leaving 14 bases between them. CDR3 protein: CASSLADSLEADTQYF. CDR3 sequence (DNA): TGTGCCAGCAGCTTAGCAGACAGCTTGGAGGCAGATACGCAGTATTTT. Full variable domain (outside the CDR3, taken from reference TRBV7-9 and TRBJ2-3): DTGVSQNPRHKITKRGQNVTFRCDPISEHNRLYWYRQTLGQGPEFLTYFQNEAQLEKSRLLSDRFSAERPKGSFSTLEIQRTEQGDSAMYLCASSLADSLEADTQYFGPGTRLTVL.

This clonotype showed up many times. The rearrangement links TRBV5-1 to TRBJ2-1; D call uncertain. The CDR3 loop spans 15 amino acids. Germline V gene lookup returns CDR1 SGHRS and CDR2 YFSETQ. The V gene lost 0 bases and the J gene lost 2 bases, with 9 bases spanning the gap. In DNA, the CDR3 is TGCGCCAGCAGCTTGGATCTACCTGCCTACAATGAGCAGTTCTTC. Translating it yields CASSLDLPAYNEQFF.

On this clonotype itself: One end of the junction does not line up with germline, which may come from a read error. The V call is TRBV18, the J call TRBJ2-3; D is possibly TRBD2 (5 bases). The CDR3 totals 11 residues. Germline V gene lookup returns CDR1 KGHSH and CDR2 LQKENI. The CDR3 reads CASSPGDTQNF. DNA of the CDR3: TGTGCCAGCTCACCGGGAGATACGCAGAATTTT.

There are many counts of this clonotype. The chain has TRBV7-8 and TRBJ1-5; TRBD1 agrees at 7 bases. The CDR3 length is 15 residues. CDR1 is SGHVS, CDR2 FQNEAQ, per germline. V lost 5 bases and J lost 7; bases outside the gene matches: 11. The CDR3 DNA is TGTGCCAGCAGCACGAGAGGGGGCGCTGGGCAGCCCCAGCATTTT. Protein product: CASSTRGGAGQPQHF.

This clonotype occurred many times. This chain links TRBV7-9 with TRBJ2-1; D gene uncertain. The CDR3 covers 13 residues. The V end lost 5 bases, the J end lost 4 bases, and 9 bases lay between the germline ends. From germline, CDR1 is SEHNR and CDR2 FQNEAQ (reference sequence). The CDR3 coding sequence is TGTGCCAGCAGCAAGGACCCGTACAATGAGCAGTTCTTC. Translated: CASSKDPYNEQFF.

This clonotype was detected many times. CDR3 loop: CASSLVSTGGRNVLTF. In nucleotides, the CDR3 is TGTGCCAGCAGCTTAGTATCTACAGGGGGCAGGAACGTCCTGACTTTC. The chain is built from TRBV7-9 and TRBJ2-6; 9 bases agree with TRBD1. Germline-derived CDR1 and CDR2 are SEHNR and FQNEAQ (reference sequence). The length of the CDR3 is 16 residues. The V gene end was trimmed by 1 base and the J gene end by 10 bases; junction bases not matched to a gene: 8.

On this clonotype itself: A much more abundant neighbour one base away suggests this may be a read error. Given the absence of the conserved phenylalanine or tryptophan at the CDR3 end, a read error is likely. The chain employs TRBV9 and TRBJ1-1, with TRBD1 matching over 11 bases. Germline trimming cut 4 bases from V and 5 bases from J; bases unmatched to any gene: 7. Germline CDR1 is SGDLS and CDR2 is YYNGEE. The CDR3 is made up of 15 amino acids. CDR3 region: CASSPHRDRGTEAFS. The CDR3 DNA reads TGTGCCAGCAGCCCCCACCGGGACAGGGGGACTGAAGCTTTCTCT.

Note on this clonotype: Just one base apart from a much larger clone, this may be a read error. The chain uses TRBV6-5 and TRBJ1-2; 8 nucleotides align to TRBD1. This CDR3 region has 12 residues. The germline gives CDR1 MNHEY, CDR2 SVGAGI. CDR3 nucleotide sequence: TGTGCCAGCAGAGGACAGGGAGATGGCGACACCTTC. Translated, it gives CASRGQGDGDTF.

This clonotype was observed many times. The chain combines TRBV29-1 with TRBJ1-4; D is undetermined. The germline V and J ends were trimmed by 5 bases and 7 bases, with 8 bases remaining between them. Germline V CDR1 and CDR2: SQVTM, ANQGSEA. This CDR3 has 11 amino acids. CDR3 region: CSVQPGEKLFF. CDR3 DNA sequence: TGCAGCGTTCAACCGGGTGAAAAACTGTTTTTT.

This chain links TRBV12-3 or TRBV12-4 with TRBJ2-7; TRBD1 might be the D (5 bases). Trimming removed 5 bases from V and 5 bases from J, with 16 bases in between. There are 14 residues in the CDR3. The CDR3 DNA reads as TGTGCCAGCAGTGCCCAGGGTTTTGGCCACGAGCAGTACTTC. Translated: CASSAQGFGHEQYF.

This clonotype was picked up many times. V gene TRBV7-2 combines with J gene TRBJ1-5; D not resolved. The CDR3 is made up of 15 amino acids. Germline-derived CDR1 and CDR2 are SGHTA and FQGNSA. The ends were cut back, 1 base at V and 10 bases at J, with 17 bases in the middle. The CDR3 is CASSLGPANQYPQHF. For the CDR3, the DNA is TGTGCCAGCAGCTTAGGGCCTGCTAATCAGTACCCCCAGCATTTT.

This clonotype was detected only once. This could be a read error, since a much larger clone is one nucleotide away. Likely a read error: the CDR3 ends without its conserved phenylalanine or tryptophan. V gene TRBV27 combines with J gene TRBJ2-7; a possible D gene is TRBD2 (5 bases). Between the trimmed V and J ends, which lost 4 bases and 2 bases, there was a span of 9 bases. The germline V gene has CDR1 MNHEY and CDR2 SMNVEV (reference sequence). The CDR3 runs to 13 residues. The CDR3 coding sequence is TGTGCCAGCAGTTCCTCCGGGGCCTACGAGCAGTACTAC. Its protein is CASSSSGAYEQYY.

At least ten counts were recorded for this clonotype. The J gene is TRBJ1-2, the V gene TRBV28; D remains ambiguous. Per the germline V gene, CDR1 is MDHEN and CDR2 is SYDVKM. Trimming stripped 8 bases from V and 2 bases from J, with 6 bases between. CDR3 length equals 11 residues. For the CDR3, the DNA is TGTGCCAGCGATGGGAACTATGGCTACACCTTC. Its translation: CASDGNYGYTF.

This clonotype was counted many times. CDR3 DNA sequence: TGCAGCGTTGAAGGGGGGTACGGGGGGCCCTTGAACACTGAAGCTTTCTTT. Translation gives CSVEGGYGGPLNTEAFF. This rearrangement joins TRBV29-1 to TRBJ1-1; D possibly corresponds to TRBD1 (6 bases). V gave up 1 base and J gave up 0 bases, with 18 bases separating them. The CDR3 has 17 amino acids. Germline CDR1 and CDR2: SQVTM and ANQGSEA.

This clonotype was detected many times. The CDR3 reads CASSFGGTGTYNEQFF. CDR3 nucleotide sequence: TGTGCCAGCAGTTTTGGTGGGACAGGCACATACAATGAGCAGTTCTTC. J is TRBJ2-1 and V is TRBV12-3 or TRBV12-4; 8 bases are shared with TRBD1. V was pared by 3 bases and J by 4 bases, with 8 bases of the junction left unmatched. The CDR3 runs 16 residues.

Notes on this clonotype: This may come from a read error, since a much larger clone is one base off. This rearrangement joins TRBV7-2 to TRBJ2-4; tentatively, D is TRBD1 (7 bases). The germline V gene encodes CDR1 SGHTA and CDR2 FQGNSA. V was shortened by 5 bases and J by 9 bases, with 20 bases between the two germline ends. The CDR3 is made up of 15 amino acids. The CDR3 region has the DNA TGTGCCAGCAGCCCCCGGGCGGCAGGGGGGATCATTCAGTACTTC. Translating gives CASSPRAAGGIIQYF.

The gene calls are TRBV12-3 or TRBV12-4 and TRBJ2-1; maybe TRBD2 (6 bases). This CDR3 has 15 amino acids. With 6 bases removed from V and 5 bases from J, the gap between germline ends came to 17 bases. This chain's CDR3 is CASSPSSGRDNEQFF. The CDR3 coding sequence is TGTGCCAGCAGCCCCTCTTCCGGGAGAGACAATGAGCAGTTCTTC.

In its sample, this clonotype was seen many times. The V gene is TRBV5-1, the J gene TRBJ2-1, with D possibly TRBD2 on 6 matching bases. V was cut by 7 bases and J by 4 bases, with 18 bases left in between. The CDR3 sequence is 15 residues long. Germline loops: CDR1 SGHRS, CDR2 YFSETQ. CDR3 loop: CASGSLPGRYNEQFF. CDR3 in DNA: TGCGCCAGCGGTAGCTTACCTGGGAGGTACAATGAGCAGTTCTTC.

There are many counts of this clonotype. The chain uses TRBV20-1 and TRBJ2-4; TRBD2 might be the D (6 bases). CDR1 and CDR2 (germline): DFQATT, SNEGSKA (reference sequence). This CDR3 comprises 12 residues. Trimming removed 4 bases from V and 4 bases from J, with 8 bases in between. In nucleotides, the CDR3 is TGCAGTGCTATGGCGGGGAAAAACATTCAGTACTTC. This translates into CSAMAGKNIQYF.

Ten or more counts support this clonotype. This rearrangement joins TRBV20-1 to TRBJ1-2; tentatively, D is TRBD1 (6 bases). The germline V gene has CDR1 DFQATT and CDR2 SNEGSKA (reference sequence). V lost 3 bases to trimming and J lost 7 bases, with 15 bases between them. The CDR3 covers 13 residues. The CDR3 here is CSARPTGFGGYTF. The CDR3 nucleotides are TGCAGTGCTAGGCCCACAGGGTTTGGTGGCTACACCTTC.

This clonotype was detected ten times or more. The chain recombines TRBV4-1 with TRBJ2-5; the match to TRBD2 covers 9 bases. The germline V gene encodes CDR1 MGHRA and CDR2 YSYEKL. This CDR3 is 15 amino acids long. J gave up 3 bases and V 3 bases, and 5 bases lay outside the gene matches. The CDR3 sequence is CASSQVGLAKETQYF. The CDR3 DNA reads TGCGCCAGCAGCCAGGTGGGACTAGCCAAAGAGACCCAGTACTTC.

This sequence joins TRBV5-1 and TRBJ2-7; TRBD2 matches 7 bases. The CDR3 spans 18 residues. CDR1 SGHRS and CDR2 YFSETQ come from the germline V gene. With V trimmed by 2 bases and J by 3 bases, 17 bases remained unmatched. This CDR3 is CASSFQRLANKGDYEQYF. The CDR3 DNA follows: TGCGCCAGCAGCTTTCAAAGACTAGCTAATAAGGGAGACTACGAGCAGTACTTC.

The J gene is TRBJ1-5, the V gene TRBV15; D remains unclear. CDR3 length equals 14 residues. From germline, CDR1 is LNHNV and CDR2 YYDKDF (reference sequence). V was pared by 1 base and J by 4 bases, with 8 bases between. DNA for the CDR3: TGTGCCACCAGCAGAGGACCTACTAATCAGCCCCAGCATTTT. Amino acid sequence: CATSRGPTNQPQHF.